This TCR beta chain appears in the sequencing data of a study of blood T cell repertoires in COVID-19. V was clipped by 4 bases and J by 2 bases, with 3 bases between them. CDR1 is GTSNPN, CDR2 SVGIG, per germline (reference sequence). The CDR3 consists of 12 residues. Method: immunoSEQ multiplex PCR; TCRdb's copy keeps in-frame clones and lacks some. Of about 130,000 clones in the sample, over 80% were seen once. The sequenced sample consisted of peripheral blood. The V gene is TRBV30, the J gene TRBJ1-6; D ambiguous. The source is a man between 45 and 60 years old with active COVID-19. The CDR3 here is CAWTTYNSPLHF. The CDR3 coding sequence is TGTGCCTGGACCACCTATAATTCACCCCTCCACTTT.